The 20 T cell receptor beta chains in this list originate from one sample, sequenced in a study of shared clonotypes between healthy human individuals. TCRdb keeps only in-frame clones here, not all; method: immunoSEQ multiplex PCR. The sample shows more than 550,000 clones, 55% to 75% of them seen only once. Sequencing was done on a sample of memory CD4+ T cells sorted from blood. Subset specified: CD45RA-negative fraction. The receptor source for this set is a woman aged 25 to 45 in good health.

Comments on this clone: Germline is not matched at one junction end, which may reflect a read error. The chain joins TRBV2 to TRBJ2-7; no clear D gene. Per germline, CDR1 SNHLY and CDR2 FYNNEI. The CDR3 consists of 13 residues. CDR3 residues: CASRFGAAYEQHF. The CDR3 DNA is TGTGCCAGCAGATTCGGAGCCGCCTACGAGCAGCACTTC.

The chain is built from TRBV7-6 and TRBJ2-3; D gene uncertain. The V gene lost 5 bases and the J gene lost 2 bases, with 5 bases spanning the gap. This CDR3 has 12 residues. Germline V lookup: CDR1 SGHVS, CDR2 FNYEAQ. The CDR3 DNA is TGTGCCAGCAGCCGATTCACAGATACGCAGTATTTT. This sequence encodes CASSRFTDTQYF. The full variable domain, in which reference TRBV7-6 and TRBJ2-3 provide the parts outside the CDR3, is GAGVSQSPRYKVTKRGQDVALRCDPISGHVSLYWYRQALGQGPEFLTYFNYEAQQDKSGLPNDRFSAERPEGSISTLTIQRTEQRDSAMYRCASSRFTDTQYFGPGTRLTVL.

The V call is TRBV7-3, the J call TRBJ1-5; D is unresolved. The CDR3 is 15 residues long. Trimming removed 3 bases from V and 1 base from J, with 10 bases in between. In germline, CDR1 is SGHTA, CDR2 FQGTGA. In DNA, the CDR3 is TGTGCCAGCAGCTTGGAAACCCTCAGCAATCAGCCCCAGCATTTT. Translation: CASSLETLSNQPQHF.

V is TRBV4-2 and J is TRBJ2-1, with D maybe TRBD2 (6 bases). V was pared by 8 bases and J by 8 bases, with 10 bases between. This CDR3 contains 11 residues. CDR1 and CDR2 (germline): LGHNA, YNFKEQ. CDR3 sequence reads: CASGWGDEQFF. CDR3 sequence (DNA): TGTGCCAGCGGCTGGGGGGATGAGCAGTTCTTC.

The CDR3 is CASSPGQLNEQFF. CDR3 nucleotide sequence: TGTGCCAGCAGCCCGGGACAGCTCAATGAGCAGTTCTTC. This chain connects TRBV7-9 to TRBJ2-1; 7 positions agree with TRBD1. Trimming took 5 bases from V and 6 from J; bases not matched to a gene: 4. The CDR3 consists of 13 residues. In germline, CDR1 is SEHNR, CDR2 FQNEAQ (reference sequence).

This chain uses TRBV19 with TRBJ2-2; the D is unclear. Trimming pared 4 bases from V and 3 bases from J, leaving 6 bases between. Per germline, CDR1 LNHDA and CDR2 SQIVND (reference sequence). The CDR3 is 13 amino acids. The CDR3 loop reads CASSTHYTGELFF. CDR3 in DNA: TGTGCCAGTAGTACACATTACACCGGGGAGCTGTTTTTT.

This CDR3 reads CASHKGIESYNEQFF. The CDR3 bases are TGTGCCAGCCACAAGGGAATAGAGTCCTACAATGAGCAGTTCTTC. V is TRBV6-6 and J is TRBJ2-1; D is unresolved. Germline V gene lookup returns CDR1 MNHNY and CDR2 SVGAGI (reference sequence). The CDR3 spans 15 residues. Trimming took 8 bases from V and 1 from J, leaving 15 bases between them.

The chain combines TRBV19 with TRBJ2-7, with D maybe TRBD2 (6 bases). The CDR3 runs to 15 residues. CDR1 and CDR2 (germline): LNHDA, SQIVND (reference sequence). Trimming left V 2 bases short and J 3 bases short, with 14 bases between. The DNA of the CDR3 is TGTGCCAGTAGTATATTGGCTAGCGCAGGCTACGAGCAGTACTTC. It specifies CASSILASAGYEQYF.

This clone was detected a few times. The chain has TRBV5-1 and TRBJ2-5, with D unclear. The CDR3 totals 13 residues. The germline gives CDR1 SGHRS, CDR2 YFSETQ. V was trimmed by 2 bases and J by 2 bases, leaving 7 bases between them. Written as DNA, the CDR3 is TGCGCCAGCAGCTTCAGCACACAAGAGACCCAGTACTTC. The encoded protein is CASSFSTQETQYF.

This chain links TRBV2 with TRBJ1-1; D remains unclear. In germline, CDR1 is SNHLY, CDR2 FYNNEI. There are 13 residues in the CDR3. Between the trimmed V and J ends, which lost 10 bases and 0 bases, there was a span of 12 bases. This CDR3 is CATGLGMNTEAFF. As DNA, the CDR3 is TGTGCCACTGGACTGGGAATGAACACTGAAGCTTTCTTT.

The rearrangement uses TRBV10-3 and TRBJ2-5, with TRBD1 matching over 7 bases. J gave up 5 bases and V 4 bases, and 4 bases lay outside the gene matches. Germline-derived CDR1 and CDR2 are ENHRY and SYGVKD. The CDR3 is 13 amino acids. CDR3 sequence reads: CAISGATGETQYF. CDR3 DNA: TGTGCCATCAGTGGAGCGACAGGGGAGACCCAGTACTTC.

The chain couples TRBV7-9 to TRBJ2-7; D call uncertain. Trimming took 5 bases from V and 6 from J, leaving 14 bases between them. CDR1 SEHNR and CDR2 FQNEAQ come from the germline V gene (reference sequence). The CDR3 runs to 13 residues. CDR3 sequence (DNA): TGTGCCAGCAGCGGCACAGAATGGAGCGAGCAGTACTTC. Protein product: CASSGTEWSEQYF.

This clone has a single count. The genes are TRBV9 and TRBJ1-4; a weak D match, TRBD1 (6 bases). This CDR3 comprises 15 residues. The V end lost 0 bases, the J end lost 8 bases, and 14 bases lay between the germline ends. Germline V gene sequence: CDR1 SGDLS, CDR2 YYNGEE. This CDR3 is CASSVEGGAYEKLFF. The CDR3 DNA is TGTGCCAGCAGCGTAGAGGGGGGCGCTTACGAAAAACTGTTTTTT.

The CDR3 DNA follows: TGTGCCACCAGCAGGGGGGTCGGTCTATGGGACTACACCTTC. Its protein is CATSRGVGLWDYTF. V and J are TRBV15 and TRBJ1-2, with D perhaps matching TRBD1 (5 bases). CDR1 LNHNV and CDR2 YYDKDF come from the germline V gene (reference sequence). The CDR3 is 14 residues long. Trimming removed 3 bases at V and 10 bases at J, with 18 bases between. Full variable domain (outside the CDR3, taken from reference TRBV15 and TRBJ1-2): DAMVIQNPRYQVTQFGKPVTLSCSQTLNHNVMYWYQQKSSQAPKLLFHYYDKDFNNEADTPDNFQSRRPNTSFCFLDIRSPGLGDTAMYLCATSRGVGLWDYTFGSGTRLTVV.

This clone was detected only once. CDR3 sequence reads: CASSQYDPTYEQYF. DNA for the CDR3: TGTGCCAGCAGCCAGTACGATCCAACCTACGAGCAGTACTTC. J is TRBJ2-7 and V is TRBV4-2; D is unclear. V shed 3 bases and J shed 2 bases, with 11 bases lying between them. Germline assignment: CDR1 LGHNA and CDR2 YNFKEQ. The CDR3 is 14 amino acids.

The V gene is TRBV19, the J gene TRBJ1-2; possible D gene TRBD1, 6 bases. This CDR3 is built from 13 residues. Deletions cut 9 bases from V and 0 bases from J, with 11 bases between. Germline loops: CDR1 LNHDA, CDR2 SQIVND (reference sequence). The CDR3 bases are TGTGCCAGCGGGACAACTACTAACTATGGCTACACCTTC. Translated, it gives CASGTTTNYGYTF. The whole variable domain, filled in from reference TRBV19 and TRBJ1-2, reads DGGITQSPKYLFRKEGQNVTLSCEQNLNHDAMYWYRQDPGQGLRLIYYSQIVNDFQKGDIAEGYSVSREKKESFPLTVTSAQKNPTAFYLCASGTTTNYGYTFGSGTRLTVV.

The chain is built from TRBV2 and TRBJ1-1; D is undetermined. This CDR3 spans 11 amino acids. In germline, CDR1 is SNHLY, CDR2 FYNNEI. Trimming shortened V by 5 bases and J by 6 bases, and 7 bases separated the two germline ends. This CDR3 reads CASSPRPEAFF. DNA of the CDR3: TGTGCCAGCAGTCCGCGCCCTGAAGCTTTCTTT.

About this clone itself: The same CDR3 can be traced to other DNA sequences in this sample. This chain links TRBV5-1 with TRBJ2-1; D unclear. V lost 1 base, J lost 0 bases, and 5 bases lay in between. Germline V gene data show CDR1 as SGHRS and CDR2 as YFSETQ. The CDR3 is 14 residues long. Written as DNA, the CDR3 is TGCGCCAGCAGCTTGTCCAGCTCCTACAATGAGCAGTTCTTC. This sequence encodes CASSLSSSYNEQFF.

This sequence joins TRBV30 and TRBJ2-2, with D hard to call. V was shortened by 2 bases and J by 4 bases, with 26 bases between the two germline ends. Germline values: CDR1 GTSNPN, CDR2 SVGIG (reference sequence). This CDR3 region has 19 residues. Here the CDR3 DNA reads TGTGCCTGGAGTCCAACCCCGAATAGAATCGGGCTCCCCACCGGGGAGCTGTTTTTT. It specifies CAWSPTPNRIGLPTGELFF.

The CDR3 here is CASSLGGPNTEAFF. CDR3 DNA: TGTGCCAGCAGCTTGGGGGGGCCAAACACTGAAGCTTTCTTT. The V and J genes are TRBV5-4 and TRBJ1-1; tentative D call: TRBD1 (6 bases). Trimming stripped 0 bases from V and 2 bases from J, with 8 bases between. The CDR3 runs 14 residues. Germline lookup yields CDR1 SGHNT and CDR2 YYREEE (reference sequence).